One sample yielded the 32 T cell receptor beta chains listed below, sequenced in a study of cytomegalovirus exposure and HLA in healthy donors. PCR involved 60 Vbeta and 13 Jbeta primers. Data came from immunoSEQ multiplex PCR; TCRdb stores just in-frame clones and leaves some out. The specimen's table records 150,000 to 200,000 clones. Sequencing input: PBMCs. All receptors derive from a man younger than 40 in good health and CMV-seronegative.

This chain connects TRBV5-1 to TRBJ2-3; 7 nucleotides line up with TRBD1. The CDR3 is 14 residues long. Germline V gene data show CDR1 as SGHRS and CDR2 as YFSETQ. Germline trimming cut 2 bases from V and 2 bases from J; bases unmatched to any gene: 2. CDR3 coding DNA: TGCGCCAGCAGCTTAACAGGGGACACAGATACGCAGTATTTT. It translates to CASSLTGDTDTQYF. Full variable domain (rest looked up from reference TRBV5-1 and TRBJ2-3): KAGVTQTPRYLIKTRGQQVTLSCSPISGHRSVSWYQQTPGQGLQFLFEYFSETQRNKGNFPGRFSGRQFSNSRSEMNVSTLELGDSALYLCASSLTGDTDTQYFGPGTRLTVL.

V and J are TRBV7-2 and TRBJ2-7, with D perhaps TRBD1 (5 bases). The CDR3 runs 12 residues. V gave up 1 base and J gave up 5 bases, with 6 bases separating them. The germline V gene has CDR1 SGHTA and CDR2 FQGNSA. CDR3: CASSLVGHEQYF. CDR3 bases: TGTGCCAGCAGCTTAGTGGGGCACGAGCAGTACTTC.

The chain has TRBV25-1 and TRBJ2-1, with 16 bases lining up with TRBD2. The V segment lost 5 bases and the J segment 7 bases; nucleotides outside the gene matches: 8. Germline loops: CDR1 MGHDK, CDR2 SYGVNS. The CDR3 length is 17 residues. The CDR3 nucleotides read TGTGCCAGCAGTCGGGGACTAGCGGGAGGGCCTGTAAATGAGCAGTTCTTC. Translating gives CASSRGLAGGPVNEQFF.

The chain recombines TRBV5-4 with TRBJ2-7, with D perhaps TRBD2 (7 bases). Germline CDR1 reads SGHNT; CDR2 reads YYREEE (reference sequence). The CDR3 extends over 15 amino acids. Trimming took off 4 bases at V and 4 bases at J, with 18 bases between the two ends. The chain's CDR3 is CASSLGGGEKYEQYF. As DNA, the CDR3 is TGTGCCAGCAGCCTGGGAGGGGGAGAGAAATACGAGCAGTACTTC.

The genes are TRBV7-2 and TRBJ1-1; weak D call: TRBD1 (5 bases). The CDR3 extends over 15 amino acids. With 2 bases removed from V and 6 bases from J, the gap between germline ends came to 16 bases. Germline CDR1 and CDR2: SGHTA and FQGNSA. The CDR3 DNA follows: TGTGCCAGCAGCTTAAATGTATTCGGGGGTTCTGAAGCTTTCTTT. Its translation is CASSLNVFGGSEAFF. The complete variable domain, with remaining parts taken from reference TRBV7-2 and TRBJ1-1, reads GAGVSQSPSNKVTEKGKDVELRCDPISGHTALYWYRQSLGQGLEFLIYFQGNSAPDKSGLPSDRFSAERTGGSVSTLTIQRTQQEDSAVYLCASSLNVFGGSEAFFGQGTRLTVV.

The chain links TRBV14 to TRBJ2-3; D is uncertain. The CDR3 loop spans 17 amino acids. CDR1 is SGHDN and CDR2 is FVKESK in the germline V gene. V was cut by 5 bases and J by 0 bases, with 18 bases left in between. The CDR3, as DNA: TGTGCCAGCAGCGCCGAGTGGTTCCTGTCGAGCACAGATACGCAGTATTTT. The encoded protein is CASSAEWFLSSTDTQYF.

The chain couples TRBV5-5 to TRBJ1-3; D unclear. Trimming took 2 bases from V and 0 from J, leaving 12 bases between them. This CDR3 contains 16 residues. From germline, CDR1 is SGHKS and CDR2 YYEKEE (reference sequence). CDR3 sequence (DNA): TGTGCCAGCAGCTTAGAACACACCAGCTCTGGAAACACCATATATTTT. As protein: CASSLEHTSSGNTIYF.

To note about this clone: Its ends do not fully match the called genes, so a read error is possible. The same CDR3 also results from other DNA sequences found in this sample. The rearrangement joins TRBV7-9 to TRBJ1-3, with D possibly being TRBD1 (5 bases). CDR1 SEHNR and CDR2 FQNEAQ come from the germline V gene (reference sequence). The CDR3 has 16 amino acids. CDR3 coding DNA: TGTGCCAGCAGCCCTACCCGACAGAGCTCTGGGAACACCATATATTTT. Its protein is CASSPTRQSSGNTIYF.

DNA for the CDR3: TGCGCCAGCAGCCAGACAGGGGGCGCAGGAGATACGCAGTATTTT. Amino acid sequence: CASSQTGGAGDTQYF. The J gene is TRBJ2-3, the V gene TRBV5-1, with 10 bases lining up with TRBD1. The CDR3 sequence is 15 residues long. The trim removed 4 bases at V and 5 bases at J, leaving 7 bases unmatched. In germline, CDR1 is SGHRS, CDR2 YFSETQ.

The gene calls are TRBV6-1 and TRBJ2-2; D is ambiguous. Germline CDR1 MNHNS, CDR2 SASEGT. The V and J ends lost 7 bases and 3 bases respectively, with 15 bases between them. This CDR3 comprises 15 residues. CDR3 loop: CASKPWAGDTGELFF. The CDR3, as DNA: TGTGCCAGCAAACCATGGGCAGGTGACACCGGGGAGCTGTTTTTT.

The V call is TRBV19, the J call TRBJ1-1, with a tentative D call TRBD1 (6 bases). Trimming took 5 bases from V and 3 from J, leaving 19 bases between them. Germline V gene data show CDR1 as LNHDA and CDR2 as SQIVND (reference sequence). CDR3 size: 16 residues. The CDR3, as DNA: TGTGCCAGTAGTTTTCTCTCCGGGACAAGGGACACTGAAGCTTTCTTT. Translated: CASSFLSGTRDTEAFF. Together with reference TRBV19 and TRBJ1-1, the CDR3 gives the full variable domain: DGGITQSPKYLFRKEGQNVTLSCEQNLNHDAMYWYRQDPGQGLRLIYYSQIVNDFQKGDIAEGYSVSREKKESFPLTVTSAQKNPTAFYLCASSFLSGTRDTEAFFGQGTRLTVV.

The rearrangement joins TRBV10-3 to TRBJ2-1, with 11 bases aligning to TRBD2. This CDR3 is 15 amino acids long. With V trimmed by 6 bases and J by 2 bases, 3 bases remained unmatched. Germline V lookup: CDR1 ENHRY, CDR2 SYGVKD. Here the CDR3 reads CAIRVAGGPYNEQFF. In DNA form, the CDR3 reads TGTGCCATCAGAGTAGCGGGAGGGCCCTACAATGAGCAGTTCTTC.

V is TRBV19 and J is TRBJ2-1; 9 bases are a match to TRBD1. CDR3 size: 15 residues. Trimming at V came to 4 bases and at J to 7 bases, leaving 8 bases not matched to a gene. Looked up from germline, CDR1 is LNHDA and CDR2 is SQIVND (reference sequence). In nucleotides, the CDR3 is TGTGCCAGTAGTAGAGAACAGGGGGCTTGGAATGAGCAGTTCTTC. Translated: CASSREQGAWNEQFF. The full variable domain, with the rest looked up from reference TRBV19 and TRBJ2-1, is DGGITQSPKYLFRKEGQNVTLSCEQNLNHDAMYWYRQDPGQGLRLIYYSQIVNDFQKGDIAEGYSVSREKKESFPLTVTSAQKNPTAFYLCASSREQGAWNEQFFGPGTRLTVL.

CDR3 residues: CASSLEQGMNTEAFF. The CDR3 coding sequence is TGTGCCAGCAGCTTAGAACAGGGGATGAACACTGAAGCTTTCTTT. The chain joins TRBV7-9 to TRBJ1-1, with 7 nucleotides matching TRBD1. The length of the CDR3 is 15 residues. Looked up from germline, CDR1 is SEHNR and CDR2 is FQNEAQ (reference sequence). Unmatched junction bases numbered 2, after V lost 1 base and J lost 0 bases.

This sequence joins TRBV27 and TRBJ2-3; the match to TRBD2 covers 7 bases. The J segment lost 4 bases and the V segment lost 5 bases, leaving 9 bases of the junction unmatched. The germline CDR1 and CDR2 sequences are MNHEY and SMNVEV (reference sequence). The CDR3 loop spans 15 amino acids. CDR3 loop: CASSLRRGNADTQYF. CDR3 DNA: TGTGCCAGCAGTCTCCGGCGGGGGAATGCAGATACGCAGTATTTT.

This chain links TRBV29-1 with TRBJ2-7, with 7 bases fitting TRBD2. Germline loops: CDR1 SQVTM, CDR2 ANQGSEA. V lost 5 bases, J lost 0 bases, and 4 bases stayed unmatched. The CDR3 is 13 residues long. CDR3 in amino acids: CSVMRGSSYEQYF. The CDR3 nucleotides read TGCAGCGTTATGCGCGGGAGCTCCTACGAGCAGTACTTC.

The genes are TRBV28 and TRBJ2-3; D is possibly TRBD1 (7 bases). V lost 3 bases and J lost 1, with 11 bases in between. The CDR3 has 15 amino acids. From germline, CDR1 is MDHEN and CDR2 SYDVKM. The CDR3 DNA follows: TGTGCCAGCAGTTTGGAGGGGGCGCGCACAGATACGCAGTATTTT. Translation gives CASSLEGARTDTQYF.

The V and J genes are TRBV27 and TRBJ1-1; D gene ambiguous. Germline V gives CDR1 MNHEY, CDR2 SMNVEV (reference sequence). This CDR3 is 14 amino acids long. V was cut by 6 bases and J by 4 bases, with 15 bases left in between. This chain's CDR3 is CASSQDGIPTEAFF. The CDR3 bases are TGTGCCAGCAGCCAGGACGGGATCCCCACTGAAGCTTTCTTT.

The V and J genes are TRBV7-5 and TRBJ2-1; the table's D call, TRBD2, has no DNA check behind it. TRBV7-5 is listed as a pseudogene. The CDR3 is 14 residues long. Here the CDR3 reads CVRSGRASGHEQFF. The CDR3, as DNA: TGTGTCAGAAGCGGTCGGGCTAGCGGACATGAGCAGTTCTTC.

The chain links TRBV7-2 to TRBJ2-6; D uncertain. V shed 3 bases and J shed 2 bases, with 2 bases lying between them. Germline lookup yields CDR1 SGHTA and CDR2 FQGNSA. The CDR3 consists of 13 residues. The CDR3 protein is CASSFTGANVLTF. The DNA for the CDR3 is TGTGCCAGCAGCTTCACTGGGGCCAACGTCCTGACTTTC.

V usage is TRBV4-2 and J usage is TRBJ1-2; 8 nucleotides align to TRBD1. The CDR3 loop spans 17 amino acids. CDR1 and CDR2 (germline): LGHNA, YNFKEQ. J gave up 3 bases and V 5 bases, and 14 bases lay outside the gene matches. CDR3 DNA sequence: TGTGCCAGCAGCAGTGGACAGGGCCTCAGCTTGGACTATGGCTACACCTTC. Protein: CASSSGQGLSLDYGYTF.

V usage is TRBV9 and J usage is TRBJ2-1; 7 positions agree with TRBD1. V dropped 4 bases and J dropped 1; count of bases not matched to a gene: 5. The CDR3 has 15 amino acids. Germline lookup yields CDR1 SGDLS and CDR2 YYNGEE. The CDR3 here is CASSPPTGSYNEQFF. CDR3 in DNA: TGTGCCAGCAGCCCCCCGACAGGGTCCTACAATGAGCAGTTCTTC.

V and J are TRBV5-1 and TRBJ2-1, with D possibly matching TRBD1 (5 bases). The V end lost 3 bases, the J end lost 4 bases, and 14 bases lay between the germline ends. Per germline, CDR1 SGHRS and CDR2 YFSETQ. This CDR3 comprises 15 residues. The CDR3 reads CASSSGWTAYNEQFF. CDR3 DNA sequence: TGCGCCAGCAGCTCAGGGTGGACCGCGTACAATGAGCAGTTCTTC.

This chain joins TRBV27 and TRBJ2-1, with D perhaps matching TRBD1 (6 bases). CDR3 size: 14 residues. Looked up from germline, CDR1 is MNHEY and CDR2 is SMNVEV (reference sequence). V was pared by 4 bases and J by 7 bases, with 14 bases between. CDR3 DNA sequence: TGTGCCAGCAGTTCCCGAGGCAGGGGAAATGAGCAGTTCTTC. This translates into CASSSRGRGNEQFF.

The gene calls are TRBV7-8 and TRBJ1-4, with 7 bases matching TRBD1. The CDR3 contains 15 residues. With V trimmed by 5 bases and J by 6 bases, 9 bases remained unmatched. Germline V gene sequence: CDR1 SGHVS, CDR2 FQNEAQ. This CDR3 reads CASSPGGRRDEKLFF. CDR3 DNA sequence: TGTGCCAGCAGCCCAGGGGGGAGGAGGGATGAAAAACTGTTTTTT.

The chain links TRBV12-5 to TRBJ2-1; D perhaps matches TRBD2 (6 bases). The germline V gene encodes CDR1 LGHNT and CDR2 FRNRAP. V was trimmed by 1 base and J by 4 bases, leaving 14 bases between them. The CDR3 spans 16 residues. The CDR3: CASGLALAFGYNEQFF. The CDR3, as DNA: TGTGCTAGTGGTTTGGCACTAGCTTTCGGGTACAATGAGCAGTTCTTC.

This chain uses TRBV11-2 with TRBJ2-1, with 7 bases that match TRBD2. V lost 1 base, J lost 4 bases, and 4 bases stayed unmatched. The germline V gene encodes CDR1 SGHAT and CDR2 FQNNGV. This CDR3 spans 15 amino acids. The CDR3 loop is CASSLAGGGYNEQFF. The CDR3 coding sequence is TGTGCCAGCAGCTTAGCGGGAGGTGGGTACAATGAGCAGTTCTTC.

J is TRBJ1-5 and V is TRBV27; 7 positions agree with TRBD1. Germline loops: CDR1 MNHEY, CDR2 SMNVEV (reference sequence). J was trimmed by 0 bases and V by 8 bases; bases with no gene match: 4. The CDR3 contains 14 residues. As DNA, the CDR3 is TGTGCCAGCCGGGACAGTTATAGCAATCAGCCCCAGCATTTT. Translated: CASRDSYSNQPQHF.

The chain recombines TRBV19 with TRBJ2-2, with TRBD1 matching 7 bases. The CDR3 spans 15 residues. V shed 1 base and J 6 bases; nucleotides not matched to a gene: 5. Germline loops: CDR1 LNHDA, CDR2 SQIVND (reference sequence). CDR3 bases: TGTGCCAGTAGTATAGGACAGGGATACCCCGGGGAGCTGTTTTTT. Translated, it gives CASSIGQGYPGELFF. Variable domain in full (rest from reference TRBV19 and TRBJ2-2): DGGITQSPKYLFRKEGQNVTLSCEQNLNHDAMYWYRQDPGQGLRLIYYSQIVNDFQKGDIAEGYSVSREKKESFPLTVTSAQKNPTAFYLCASSIGQGYPGELFFGEGSRLTVL.

The genes are TRBV28 and TRBJ2-7, with D maybe TRBD1 (6 bases). Germline V gene data show CDR1 as MDHEN and CDR2 as SYDVKM. V lost 8 bases and J lost 4, with 15 bases in between. This CDR3 has 13 residues. In nucleotides, the CDR3 is TGTGCCAGCCGTCGGGACACTTTTTACGAGCAGTACTTC. Its translation: CASRRDTFYEQYF.

The V gene is TRBV27, the J gene TRBJ2-7; D is uncertain. V was shortened by 5 bases and J by 7 bases, with 15 bases between the two germline ends. Germline V CDR1 and CDR2: MNHEY, SMNVEV (reference sequence). The CDR3 is made up of 13 amino acids. CDR3 loop: CASSPTLPTEQYF. CDR3 sequence (DNA): TGTGCCAGCAGTCCCACTCTACCGACTGAGCAGTACTTC.

The chain links TRBV9 to TRBJ1-5; D is unresolved. Trimming left V 0 bases short and J 4 bases short, with 8 bases between. Germline CDR1 reads SGDLS; CDR2 reads YYNGEE. The CDR3 is 14 residues long. The CDR3 DNA is TGTGCCAGCAGCGTAGGCTCTGAGAATCAGCCCCAGCATTTT. This sequence encodes CASSVGSENQPQHF.